The 23 T cell receptor beta chains in this list originate from one sample, sequenced in a study of blood T cell repertoires in COVID-19 (dated by TCRdb to about 2020). The library was obtained by the immunoSEQ multiplex PCR assay. Drawn from immuneACCESS, this table holds only the in-frame rearrangements with V and J called that TCRdb kept. Clones are partly lost; checked studies trace under half to an unresolved V gene and leave the rest unexplained. The sample data list 95,000 to 150,000 clones, and about 70% of these were observed just once. Of the sample, about 2.2% is held by the ten largest clones. Material: peripheral blood. Receptors originate from a woman between 65 and 79 years old with acute or convalescent COVID-19.

This chain joins TRBV7-9 and TRBJ1-2; D is uncertain. Germline V gene sequence: CDR1 SEHNR, CDR2 FQNEAQ (reference sequence). This CDR3 spans 13 amino acids. Trimming removed 0 bases at V and 14 bases at J, with 16 bases between. In DNA form, the CDR3 reads TGTGCCAGCAGCTTAGCGCGAGTCGGGGTGGTGACCTTC. Translated: CASSLARVGVVTF.

The chain couples TRBV6-2 or TRBV6-3 to TRBJ2-7; 8 bases line up with TRBD1. Trimming cost V 6 bases and J 2 bases; bases outside gene matches: 6. Germline V gene data show CDR1 as MNHEY and CDR2 as SVGEGT. CDR3 length: 14 amino acids. The CDR3 here is CASSRTGFAYEQYF. CDR3 in DNA: TGTGCCAGCAGCAGGACAGGGTTCGCCTACGAGCAGTACTTC.

The rearrangement uses TRBV18 and TRBJ1-1; D is ambiguous. V gave up 2 bases and J gave up 10 bases, with 8 bases separating them. The V gene's germline CDR1 is KGHSH and CDR2 LQKENI. The CDR3 spans 11 residues. The CDR3, as DNA: TGTGCCAGCTCACCAACAGAGGGAGCTTTCTTT. Translation gives CASSPTEGAFF.

CDR3 sequence reads: CASSLEVRQGYTEAFF. In DNA, the CDR3 is TGTGCCAGCAGCTTAGAAGTCCGACAGGGTTACACTGAAGCTTTCTTT. The gene calls are TRBV11-2 and TRBJ1-1; 7 bases are a match to TRBD1. This CDR3 spans 16 amino acids. J lost 3 bases, V lost 0 bases, and 7 bases had no gene match. Per germline, CDR1 SGHAT and CDR2 FQNNGV.

The chain recombines TRBV7-8 with TRBJ2-3; D remains unclear. The CDR3 is 15 residues long. Germline assignment: CDR1 SGHVS and CDR2 FQNEAQ. Trimming cost V 5 bases and J 0 bases, with 12 bases left between them. The CDR3 reads CASSLDSPSTDTQYF. The CDR3 bases are TGTGCCAGCAGCCTCGACTCACCTAGCACAGATACGCAGTATTTT.

A few counts support this clone. The sample carries other DNA sequences with the same CDR3. This chain joins TRBV5-1 and TRBJ2-7; D is possibly TRBD1 (6 bases). The V end was cut by 0 bases, the J end by 4 bases, with 8 bases between. The CDR3 runs 13 residues. Germline V gene data show CDR1 as SGHRS and CDR2 as YFSETQ. CDR3 amino acids: CASSLDREYEQYF. The CDR3, as DNA: TGCGCCAGCAGCTTGGACAGGGAGTACGAGCAGTACTTC.

This clone was detected only a few times. The chain recombines TRBV25-1 with TRBJ2-5, with 9 bases fitting TRBD2. The V segment lost 4 bases and the J segment 0 bases; nucleotides outside the gene matches: 6. There are 16 residues in the CDR3. The germline V gene has CDR1 MGHDK and CDR2 SYGVNS. The CDR3 bases are TGTGCCAGCAGTGCGGATAGCGGGAGCGACCAAGAGACCCAGTACTTC. Encoded protein: CASSADSGSDQETQYF. Based on the CDR3 plus reference TRBV25-1 and TRBJ2-5, the full variable domain is EADIYQTPRYLVIGTGKKITLECSQTMGHDKMYWYQQDPGMELHLIHYSYGVNSTEKGDLSSESTVSRIRTEHFPLTLESARPSHTSQYLCASSADSGSDQETQYFGPGTRLLVL.

The V gene is TRBV7-8, the J gene TRBJ2-2; TRBD2 matches at 10 bases. Germline V gene sequence: CDR1 SGHVS, CDR2 FQNEAQ. The CDR3 totals 17 residues. Losses at the gene ends were 1 base for V and 0 bases for J; bases not matched to a gene: 2. This chain's CDR3 is CASSLVAGGANTGELFF. The DNA for the CDR3 is TGTGCCAGCAGCTTAGTAGCGGGAGGCGCGAACACCGGGGAGCTGTTTTTT.

This clone has a handful of counts. This sequence joins TRBV3-1 (or the pseudogene TRBV3-2) and TRBJ2-2; TRBD2 matches at 8 bases. The CDR3 is 18 amino acids. After removal of 4 bases from V and 5 bases from J, the junction contained 15 bases not matched to a gene. CDR1 is LGHDT and CDR2 is YNNKEL in the germline V gene (reference sequence). CDR3 nucleotides: TGTGCCAGCAGCCGGGCGACTAGCGCGAGCCCGAGGACCGGGGAGCTGTTTTTT. It encodes CASSRATSASPRTGELFF.

The sample holds a few counts of this clone. CDR3 nucleotides: TGTGCCAGCAGCTTGTCTACAGGGGAGCACAATGAGCAGTTCTTC. Translating gives CASSLSTGEHNEQFF. The chain employs TRBV5-4 and TRBJ2-1; 7 nucleotides align to TRBD1. This CDR3 comprises 15 residues. V lost 1 base and J lost 5; bases outside the gene matches: 6. Per the germline V gene, CDR1 is SGHNT and CDR2 is YYREEE (reference sequence).

The chain joins TRBV5-4 to TRBJ1-2; D unclear. Trimming removed 4 bases from V and 0 bases from J, with 10 bases in between. Germline V lookup: CDR1 SGHNT, CDR2 YYREEE (reference sequence). This CDR3 region has 14 residues. CDR3: CASSQDYPNYGYTF. CDR3 DNA: TGTGCCAGCAGCCAGGATTACCCTAACTATGGCTACACCTTC.

This clone has just a few counts. V usage is TRBV30 and J usage is TRBJ2-4; 10 bases are shared with TRBD2. This CDR3 is built from 14 residues. The ends lost 2 bases at V and 6 bases at J; junction bases unmatched: 4. CDR1 is GTSNPN, CDR2 SVGIG, per germline (reference sequence). This CDR3 is CAWSTSGILNIQYF. Here the CDR3 DNA reads TGTGCCTGGAGTACTAGCGGGATCTTAAACATTCAGTACTTC.

Details on this clone: A much larger clone is a single base away; this may be a read error. The same CDR3 is also encoded by other DNA sequences in this sample. The rearrangement joins TRBV5-4 to TRBJ2-7; D is perhaps TRBD1 (6 bases). The CDR3 extends over 16 amino acids. Germline lookup yields CDR1 SGHNT and CDR2 YYREEE (reference sequence). V was trimmed by 4 bases and J by 0 bases, leaving 17 bases between them. Written as DNA, the CDR3 is TGTGCCAGCAGCCATCCGGGACAAGAGAGCTCCTACGAGCAGTACTTC. Translation gives CASSHPGQESSYEQYF.

Only a few counts were recorded for this clone. The chain has TRBV27 and TRBJ2-1; TRBD1 matches at 10 bases. The V segment lost 6 bases and the J segment 5 bases; nucleotides outside the gene matches: 4. Germline CDR1 is MNHEY and CDR2 is SMNVEV (reference sequence). The CDR3 loop spans 14 amino acids. CDR3 in DNA: TGTGCCAGCAGGGCGGGACAGGGGAACAATGAGCAGTTCTTC. Protein sequence: CASRAGQGNNEQFF.

This sequence joins TRBV7-6 and TRBJ2-7; 10 bases align to TRBD2. The germline CDR1 and CDR2 sequences are SGHVS and FNYEAQ. The CDR3 is made up of 15 amino acids. The ends lost 5 bases at V and 1 base at J; junction bases unmatched: 5. CDR3 residues: CASSGSGRGSYEQYF. The CDR3 nucleotides are TGTGCCAGCAGCGGGAGCGGGAGGGGTTCCTACGAGCAGTACTTC.

This rearrangement joins TRBV6-6 to TRBJ1-6, with D tentatively TRBD1 (6 bases). The CDR3 totals 17 residues. Per germline, CDR1 MNHNY and CDR2 SVGAGI (reference sequence). The germline V and J ends were trimmed by 5 bases and 8 bases, with 22 bases remaining between them. CDR3 bases: TGTGCCAGCAGTCACCGTTCTGGGGGCGCGTCACATTCACCCCTCCACTTT. Amino acid sequence: CASSHRSGGASHSPLHF.

This chain uses TRBV10-3 with TRBJ2-7; TRBD2 is a possible D gene (6 bases). The CDR3 runs to 12 residues. Germline V gives CDR1 ENHRY, CDR2 SYGVKD. V was cut by 8 bases and J by 5 bases, with 13 bases left in between. In nucleotides, the CDR3 is TGTGCCATCCGGGACTCCTTAGACGAGCAGTACTTC. Protein: CAIRDSLDEQYF.

The chain couples TRBV4-2 to TRBJ2-1; TRBD2 aligns across 8 bases. The CDR3 consists of 16 residues. Germline CDR1 LGHNA, CDR2 YNFKEQ. Trimming at V came to 2 bases and at J to 3 bases, leaving 6 bases not matched to a gene. The CDR3 region has the DNA TGTGCCAGCAGCCAACAACGGGGGGGGCGCTACAATGAGCAGTTCTTC. Translation gives CASSQQRGGRYNEQFF.

This chain connects TRBV28 to TRBJ1-6; no reliable D call. The V gene lost 7 bases and the J gene lost 10 bases, with 17 bases spanning the gap. Germline assignment: CDR1 MDHEN and CDR2 SYDVKM. The CDR3 is made up of 14 amino acids. The CDR3 DNA is TGTGCCAGCAATTGGCGGGTTGGCAACTCACCCCTCCACTTT. Translation: CASNWRVGNSPLHF.

The V and J genes are TRBV3-1 (or the pseudogene TRBV3-2) and TRBJ1-1; D is uncertain. Trimming shortened V by 7 bases and J by 0 bases, and 12 bases separated the two germline ends. Germline V gene data show CDR1 as LGHDT and CDR2 as YNNKEL (reference sequence). The CDR3 contains 14 residues. The CDR3 DNA sequence: TGTGCCAGCAAAAACGGAGGAATGAACACTGAAGCTTTCTTT. It yields the protein CASKNGGMNTEAFF.

This clone was observed at least ten times. The V call is TRBV10-3, the J call TRBJ1-2; 9 nucleotides line up with TRBD1. Germline loops: CDR1 ENHRY, CDR2 SYGVKD. Trimming took 6 bases from V and 6 from J; bases not matched to a gene: 11. The CDR3 sequence is 15 residues long. CDR3 amino acids: CAISGSDRGYNGYTF. In nucleotides, the CDR3 is TGTGCCATCAGCGGGTCGGACAGGGGCTACAATGGCTACACCTTC.

Only one count was recorded for this clone. This chain uses TRBV30 with TRBJ1-2, with 7 bases lining up with TRBD1. V was pared by 2 bases and J by 4 bases, with 10 bases of the junction left unmatched. The germline CDR1 and CDR2 sequences are GTSNPN and SVGIG (reference sequence). The CDR3 has 15 residues. In DNA form, the CDR3 reads TGTGCCTGGAGTACCTGGACAGGCACTGGCTATGGCTACACCTTC. Amino acids: CAWSTWTGTGYGYTF.

DNA for the CDR3: TGTGCCAGCAGCTTATTTAGCGGGACGGCCTACGAGCAGTACTTC. Its translation is CASSLFSGTAYEQYF. The chain has TRBV11-2 and TRBJ2-7; TRBD2 agrees at 8 bases. After removal of 2 bases from V and 2 bases from J, the junction contained 5 bases not matched to a gene. This CDR3 region has 15 residues. Germline V CDR1 and CDR2: SGHAT, FQNNGV.